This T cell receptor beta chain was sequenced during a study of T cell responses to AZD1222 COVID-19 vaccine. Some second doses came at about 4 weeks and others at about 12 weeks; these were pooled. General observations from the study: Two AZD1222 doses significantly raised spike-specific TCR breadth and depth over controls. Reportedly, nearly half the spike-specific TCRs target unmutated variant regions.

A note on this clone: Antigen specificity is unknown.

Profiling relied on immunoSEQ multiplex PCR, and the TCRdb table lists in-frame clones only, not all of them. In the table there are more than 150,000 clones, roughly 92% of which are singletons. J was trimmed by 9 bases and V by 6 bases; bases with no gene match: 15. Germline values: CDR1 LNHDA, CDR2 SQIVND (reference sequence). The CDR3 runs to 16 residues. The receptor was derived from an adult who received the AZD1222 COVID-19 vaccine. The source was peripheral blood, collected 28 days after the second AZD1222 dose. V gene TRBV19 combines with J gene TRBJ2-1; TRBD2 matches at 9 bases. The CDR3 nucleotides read TGTGCCAGTAGAACAACGGGACTAGCCATAGTAAGTGAGCAGTTCTTC. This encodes CASRTTGLAIVSEQFF.